This TCR beta chain was identified during a study of blood T cell repertoires in COVID-19. About the study: There were acute and convalescent COVID-19 samples, and they came from the United States, Italy and Spain. Sample material is recorded as cDNA or gDNA derived from T cells, B-cell-depleted T cells, or PBMCs.

This clone was counted a single time. In the original processing: Reference gene primer amplification yielded estimated nucleated cell counts. Some clones are missing from TCRdb's copy, which holds only in-frame ones; the method was immunoSEQ multiplex PCR. V, J and clone size are those of that table, while D and trimming were read from the DNA. Of over 250,000 clones listed, roughly 90% were seen once; the top ten hold approximately 2.2%. V lost 5 bases, J lost 0 bases, and 11 bases lay in between. This CDR3 is 16 amino acids long. The germline V gene has CDR1 MGHDK and CDR2 SYGVNS. Sequences were obtained from peripheral blood. The chain is built from TRBV25-1 and TRBJ2-6, with unresolved D. The clonotype comes from a man over 45 with acute or convalescent COVID-19. Here the CDR3 DNA reads TGTGCCAGCAGTTCCCTTCAGTTCTCTGGGGCCAACGTCCTGACTTTC. Translating gives CASSSLQFSGANVLTF.